Following are 19 T cell receptor beta chains from one sample sequenced in a study of Ad26.COV2.S vaccination and SARS-CoV-2 variants. Profiled with immunoSEQ multiplex PCR; TCRdb holds only in-frame clones, not every one. The table shows about 440,000 clones, with roughly 87% occurring only once. The treatment is: some 20 received Ad26.COV2.S at low or high dose, single or two shots; about 5 received placebo; per-sample allocation not given. The investigators took samples on day 63 after the first vaccine or placebo injection. The starting material was peripheral blood, obtained in a trial of Ad26.COV2.S vaccine versus placebo. The receptor source for this set is a person aged 18-65 years who received the Ad26.COV2.S COVID-19 vaccine or a placebo.

V is TRBV2 and J is TRBJ2-2, with 14 bases matching TRBD2. Germline V gene sequence: CDR1 SNHLY, CDR2 FYNNEI. V was clipped by 6 bases and J by 6 bases; unmatched bases: 6. The CDR3 has 16 amino acids. DNA of the CDR3: TGTGCCAGCAGAGCCGGGACTAGCGGGAGTCCCGGGGAGCTGTTTTTT. The encoded protein is CASRAGTSGSPGELFF.

The table lists this clone with a count of one. The V gene is TRBV3-1 (or the pseudogene TRBV3-2), the J gene TRBJ2-5; tentatively, D is TRBD1 or TRBD2 (5 bases each). Germline lookup yields CDR1 LGHDT and CDR2 YNNKEL (reference sequence). The length of the CDR3 is 14 residues. The germline V and J ends were trimmed by 1 base and 4 bases, with 10 bases remaining between them. CDR3 loop: CASSQVGGGETQYF. The CDR3 DNA reads TGTGCCAGCAGCCAAGTGGGTGGGGGAGAGACCCAGTACTTC.

This chain uses TRBV5-4 with TRBJ1-6; 9 bases match TRBD1. This CDR3 is built from 14 residues. Germline V gene sequence: CDR1 SGHNT, CDR2 YYREEE (reference sequence). The V gene end was trimmed by 5 bases and the J gene end by 7 bases; junction bases not matched to a gene: 4. CDR3 sequence: CASSQGQGNSPLHF. The DNA for the CDR3 is TGTGCCAGCAGTCAGGGACAGGGAAATTCACCCCTCCACTTT.

Comments on this clone: Within the sample, other DNA sequences also encode this same CDR3. V and J are TRBV10-3 and TRBJ2-7; D is ambiguous. The germline V gene encodes CDR1 ENHRY and CDR2 SYGVKD. Trimming removed 0 bases at V and 3 bases at J, with 6 bases between. This CDR3 is built from 13 residues. As DNA, the CDR3 is TGTGCCATCAGTGAGTCGACCAACTACGAGCAGTACTTC. Its protein is CAISESTNYEQYF.

This chain links TRBV11-2 with TRBJ2-5; 11 nucleotides agree with TRBD1. Germline trimming cut 0 bases from V and 5 bases from J; bases unmatched to any gene: 2. This CDR3 has 15 residues. Germline V gene lookup returns CDR1 SGHAT and CDR2 FQNNGV. The CDR3 spells CASSLEGTGGETQYF. CDR3 coding DNA: TGTGCCAGCAGCTTAGAAGGGACAGGGGGGGAGACCCAGTACTTC. Drawing the rest from reference TRBV11-2 and TRBJ2-5, the complete variable domain is EAGVAQSPRYKIIEKRQSVAFWCNPISGHATLYWYQQILGQGPKLLIQFQNNGVVDDSQLPKDRFSAERLKGVDSTLKIQPAKLEDSAVYLCASSLEGTGGETQYFGPGTRLLVL.

The V call is TRBV12-3 or TRBV12-4, the J call TRBJ1-2, with 7 bases identical to TRBD1. The CDR3 loop spans 13 amino acids. The ends lost 5 bases at V and 2 bases at J; junction bases unmatched: 2. CDR3 loop: CASSRDSNYGYTF. The DNA for the CDR3 is TGTGCCAGCAGTCGGGACAGCAACTATGGCTACACCTTC.

The chain recombines TRBV2 with TRBJ2-3, with D possibly matching TRBD1 (6 bases). Germline V lookup: CDR1 SNHLY, CDR2 FYNNEI. V was shortened by 5 bases and J by 0 bases, with 18 bases between the two germline ends. The CDR3 has 17 residues. The CDR3 region is CASSLDRLSTSTDTQYF. DNA of the CDR3: TGTGCCAGCAGTCTGGACAGACTATCTACAAGCACAGATACGCAGTATTTT.

The rearrangement uses TRBV2 and TRBJ1-2, with unresolved D. The CDR3 contains 11 residues. Germline V CDR1 and CDR2: SNHLY, FYNNEI. With 2 bases removed from V and 8 bases from J, the gap between germline ends came to 6 bases. The CDR3 DNA reads as TGTGCCAGCAGTGAAAACCGAGGCTACACCTTC. Its translation is CASSENRGYTF.

The chain recombines TRBV9 with TRBJ2-5, with D perhaps matching TRBD1 (6 bases). V dropped 4 bases and J dropped 5 bases, with 15 bases sitting between them. CDR1 is SGDLS, CDR2 YYNGEE, per germline. This CDR3 spans 14 amino acids. CDR3 DNA sequence: TGTGCCAGCAGCCCATGGACAGAGGGGGAGACCCAGTACTTC. This codes for CASSPWTEGETQYF.

This chain uses TRBV7-3 with TRBJ2-5; maybe TRBD1 (6 bases). Per the germline V gene, CDR1 is SGHTA and CDR2 is FQGTGA. This CDR3 has 15 amino acids. The ends were cut back, 2 bases at V and 4 bases at J, with 14 bases in the middle. CDR3 region: CASSLYKGGAETQYF. The CDR3 coding sequence is TGTGCCAGCAGCTTATATAAAGGGGGTGCAGAGACCCAGTACTTC.

This chain uses TRBV7-9 with TRBJ2-7, with TRBD2 as a possible D gene (6 bases). Trimming pared 5 bases from V and 3 bases from J, leaving 17 bases between. The germline gives CDR1 SEHNR, CDR2 FQNEAQ (reference sequence). This CDR3 has 15 amino acids. The CDR3 DNA reads as TGTGCCAGCAGCCCCATGGGGCGGGGTGACTACGAGCAGTACTTC. It codes for CASSPMGRGDYEQYF.

This chain joins TRBV4-1 and TRBJ2-1, with D possibly being TRBD1 (6 bases). The CDR3 has 12 residues. CDR1 and CDR2 from the germline V gene are MGHRA and YSYEKL. V lost 4 bases to trimming and J lost 11 bases, with 12 bases between them. The CDR3 loop is CASSPDSVQQFF. In DNA, the CDR3 is TGCGCCAGCAGCCCGGACAGCGTACAGCAGTTCTTC.

The CDR3 DNA is TGTGCCAGCAGTTCCACCCGGGACGAGCAGTTCTTC. Amino acids: CASSSTRDEQFF. The V gene is TRBV28, the J gene TRBJ2-1; D assignment may be TRBD1 or TRBD2 (5 bases each). This CDR3 is 12 amino acids long. Trimming shortened V by 4 bases and J by 10 bases, and 11 bases separated the two germline ends. Germline loops: CDR1 MDHEN, CDR2 SYDVKM. The whole variable domain, filled in from reference TRBV28 and TRBJ2-1, reads DVKVTQSSRYLVKRTGEKVFLECVQDMDHENMFWYRQDPGLGLRLIYFSYDVKMKEKGDIPEGYSVSREKKERFSLILESASTNQTSMYLCASSSTRDEQFFGPGTRLTVL.

This clone turned up a few times. This chain joins TRBV27 and TRBJ2-2; 8 positions match TRBD2. Per the germline V gene, CDR1 is MNHEY and CDR2 is SMNVEV (reference sequence). The CDR3 contains 14 residues. The ends lost 6 bases at V and 3 bases at J; junction bases unmatched: 3. The CDR3 nucleotides are TGTGCCAGCAGCCGGGGGGGATACACCGGGGAGCTGTTTTTT. Translation gives CASSRGGYTGELFF.

The chain combines TRBV28 with TRBJ2-1; 9 bases line up with TRBD1. The germline V gene has CDR1 MDHEN and CDR2 SYDVKM. The CDR3 sequence is 14 residues long. Trimming at V came to 6 bases and at J to 9 bases, leaving 9 bases not matched to a gene. As DNA, the CDR3 is TGTGCCAGCAGAAACAGGGGGCTAGCGATTGAGCAGTTCTTC. Protein: CASRNRGLAIEQFF. Using reference TRBV28 and TRBJ2-1 for the parts outside the CDR3, the full variable domain is DVKVTQSSRYLVKRTGEKVFLECVQDMDHENMFWYRQDPGLGLRLIYFSYDVKMKEKGDIPEGYSVSREKKERFSLILESASTNQTSMYLCASRNRGLAIEQFFGPGTRLTVL.

CDR3 nucleotides: TGTGCCAGTAGTATAGATCTAGCGGGACTAGGAGATACGCAGTATTTT. Its translation is CASSIDLAGLGDTQYF. The chain recombines TRBV19 with TRBJ2-3; 9 bases are shared with TRBD2. V shed 0 bases, J shed 5 bases, and the junction held 6 bases outside the gene matches. Germline CDR1 is LNHDA and CDR2 is SQIVND (reference sequence). The CDR3 has 16 residues.

The V gene is TRBV12-3 or TRBV12-4, the J gene TRBJ2-5, with D hard to call. Trimming removed 1 base at V and 7 bases at J, with 10 bases between. The CDR3 is 13 residues long. CDR3 loop: CASSLGGYGTQYF. The DNA for the CDR3 is TGTGCCAGCAGTTTAGGGGGTTACGGGACCCAGTACTTC.

This chain joins TRBV9 and TRBJ2-4; TRBD1 might be the D (7 bases). V lost 4 bases to trimming and J lost 9 bases, with 17 bases between them. This CDR3 is built from 14 residues. Germline V gene data show CDR1 as SGDLS and CDR2 as YYNGEE. The CDR3 reads CASSKTGTVSIQYF. The CDR3 bases are TGTGCCAGCAGCAAGACAGGGACTGTAAGCATTCAGTACTTC.

The chain uses TRBV7-8 and TRBJ2-7; D remains ambiguous. CDR3 length: 14 amino acids. V was clipped by 1 base and J by 0 bases, with 7 bases between them. The germline V gene encodes CDR1 SGHVS and CDR2 FQNEAQ. Here the CDR3 DNA reads TGTGCCAGCAGCTTAGTCTCCAGCTCCTACGAGCAGTACTTC. Amino acids: CASSLVSSSYEQYF.